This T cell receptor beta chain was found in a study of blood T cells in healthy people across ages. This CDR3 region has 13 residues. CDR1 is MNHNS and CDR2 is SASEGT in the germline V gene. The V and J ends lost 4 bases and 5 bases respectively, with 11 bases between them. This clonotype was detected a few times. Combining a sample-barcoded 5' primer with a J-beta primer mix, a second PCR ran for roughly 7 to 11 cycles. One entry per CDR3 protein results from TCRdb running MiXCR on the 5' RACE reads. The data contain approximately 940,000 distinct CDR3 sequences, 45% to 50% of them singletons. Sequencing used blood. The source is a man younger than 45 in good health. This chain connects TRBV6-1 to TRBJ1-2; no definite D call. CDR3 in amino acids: CASSVGVGYGYTF. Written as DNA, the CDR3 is TGTGCCAGCAGTGTTGGAGTAGGGTATGGCTACACCTTC.